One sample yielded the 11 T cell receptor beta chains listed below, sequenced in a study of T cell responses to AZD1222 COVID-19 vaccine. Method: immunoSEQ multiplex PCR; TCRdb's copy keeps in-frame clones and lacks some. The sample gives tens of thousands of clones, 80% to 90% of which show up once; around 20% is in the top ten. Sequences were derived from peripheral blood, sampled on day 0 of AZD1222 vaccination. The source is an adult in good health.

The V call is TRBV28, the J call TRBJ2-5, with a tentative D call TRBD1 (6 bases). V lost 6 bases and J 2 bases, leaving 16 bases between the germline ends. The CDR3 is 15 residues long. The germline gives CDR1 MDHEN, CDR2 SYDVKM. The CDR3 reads CASSNTDSLQETQYF. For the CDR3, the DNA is TGTGCCAGCAGCAACACGGACAGCCTTCAAGAGACCCAGTACTTC.

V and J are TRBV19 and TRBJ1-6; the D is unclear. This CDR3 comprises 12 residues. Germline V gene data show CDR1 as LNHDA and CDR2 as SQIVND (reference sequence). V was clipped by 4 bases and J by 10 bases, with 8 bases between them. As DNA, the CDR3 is TGTGCCAGTAGTAGTCTCGGGTCACCCCTCCACTTT. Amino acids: CASSSLGSPLHF.

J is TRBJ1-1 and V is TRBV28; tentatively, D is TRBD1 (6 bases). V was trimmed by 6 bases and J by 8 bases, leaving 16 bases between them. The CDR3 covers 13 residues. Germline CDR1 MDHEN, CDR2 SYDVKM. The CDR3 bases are TGTGCCAGCAGACTCACAGGGAATCGGGAAGCTTTCTTT. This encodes CASRLTGNREAFF.

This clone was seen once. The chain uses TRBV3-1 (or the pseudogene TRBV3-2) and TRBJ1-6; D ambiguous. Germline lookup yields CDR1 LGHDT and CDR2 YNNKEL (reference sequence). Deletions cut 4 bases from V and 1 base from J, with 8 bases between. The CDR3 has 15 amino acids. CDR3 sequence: CASSLTDSYNSPLHF. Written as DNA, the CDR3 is TGTGCCAGCAGCCTTACGGATTCCTATAATTCACCCCTCCACTTT.

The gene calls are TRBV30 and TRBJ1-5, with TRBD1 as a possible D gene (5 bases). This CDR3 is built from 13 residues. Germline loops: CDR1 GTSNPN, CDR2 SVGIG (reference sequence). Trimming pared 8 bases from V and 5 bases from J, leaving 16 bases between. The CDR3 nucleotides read TGTGCCCACGGGGCAGGACTCGATCAGCCCCAGCATTTT. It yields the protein CAHGAGLDQPQHF.

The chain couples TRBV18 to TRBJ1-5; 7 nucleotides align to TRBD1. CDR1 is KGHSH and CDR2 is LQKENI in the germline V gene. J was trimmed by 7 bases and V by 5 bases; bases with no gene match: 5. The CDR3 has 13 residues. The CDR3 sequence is CASSETGDQPQHF. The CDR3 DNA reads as TGTGCCAGCTCAGAAACAGGGGACCAGCCCCAGCATTTT.

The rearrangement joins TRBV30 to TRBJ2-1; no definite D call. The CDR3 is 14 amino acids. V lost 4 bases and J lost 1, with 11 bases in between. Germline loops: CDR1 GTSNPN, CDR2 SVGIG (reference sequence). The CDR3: CAWNLGVSYNEQFF. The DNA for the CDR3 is TGTGCCTGGAATCTAGGAGTTTCCTACAATGAGCAGTTCTTC.

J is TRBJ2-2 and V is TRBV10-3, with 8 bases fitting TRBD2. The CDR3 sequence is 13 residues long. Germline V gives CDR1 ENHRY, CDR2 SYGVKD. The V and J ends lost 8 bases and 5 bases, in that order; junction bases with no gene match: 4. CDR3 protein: CAIGSGSTGELFF. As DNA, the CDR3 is TGTGCCATCGGGAGCGGGAGTACCGGGGAGCTGTTTTTT.

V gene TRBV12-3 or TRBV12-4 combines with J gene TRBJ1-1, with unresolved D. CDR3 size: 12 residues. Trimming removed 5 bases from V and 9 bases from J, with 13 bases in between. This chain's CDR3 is CASSLLTFQAFF. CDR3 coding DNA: TGTGCCAGCAGTCTACTGACATTTCAAGCTTTCTTT.

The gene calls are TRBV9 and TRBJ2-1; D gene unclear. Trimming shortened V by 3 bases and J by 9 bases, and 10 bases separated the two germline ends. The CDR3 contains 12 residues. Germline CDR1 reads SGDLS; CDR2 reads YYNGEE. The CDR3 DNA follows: TGTGCCAGCAGCGGTTTAGGTGCTGAGCAGTTCTTC. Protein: CASSGLGAEQFF.

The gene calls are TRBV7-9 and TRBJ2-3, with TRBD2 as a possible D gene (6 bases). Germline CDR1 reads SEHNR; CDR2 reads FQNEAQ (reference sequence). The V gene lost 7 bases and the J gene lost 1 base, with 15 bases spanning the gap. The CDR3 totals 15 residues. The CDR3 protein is CASTLRPGGTDTQYF. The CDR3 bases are TGTGCCAGCACCCTCCGTCCGGGAGGCACAGATACGCAGTATTTT.